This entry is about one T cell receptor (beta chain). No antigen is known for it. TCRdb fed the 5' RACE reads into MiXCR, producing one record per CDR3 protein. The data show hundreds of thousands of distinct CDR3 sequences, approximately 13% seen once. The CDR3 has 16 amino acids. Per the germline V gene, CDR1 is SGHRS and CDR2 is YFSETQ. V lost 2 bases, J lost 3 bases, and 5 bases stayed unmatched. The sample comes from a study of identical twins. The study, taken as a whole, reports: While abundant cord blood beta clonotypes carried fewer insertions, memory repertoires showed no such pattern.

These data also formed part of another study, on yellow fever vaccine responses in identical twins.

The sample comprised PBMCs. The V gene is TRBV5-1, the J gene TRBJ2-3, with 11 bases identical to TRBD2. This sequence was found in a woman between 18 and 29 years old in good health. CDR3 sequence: CASSLLLAGETDTQYF. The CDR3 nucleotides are TGCGCCAGCAGCTTACTACTAGCGGGAGAGACAGATACGCAGTATTTT. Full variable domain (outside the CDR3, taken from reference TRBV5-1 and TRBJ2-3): KAGVTQTPRYLIKTRGQQVTLSCSPISGHRSVSWYQQTPGQGLQFLFEYFSETQRNKGNFPGRFSGRQFSNSRSEMNVSTLELGDSALYLCASSLLLAGETDTQYFGPGTRLTVL.